This T cell receptor beta chain emerged from a study of fetal regulatory T cell absence and autoimmunity. Study at large: IPEX patients had exocrine pancreas autoimmunity without clinical diabetes.

V was trimmed by 7 bases and J by 4 bases, leaving 10 bases between them. The CDR3 consists of 12 residues. Looked up from germline, CDR1 is MNHNS and CDR2 is SASEGT. This was a survey-level run. The assay was immunoSEQ multiplex PCR, and TCRdb's table has in-frame clones only and misses some. This sample has tens of thousands of clones, with approximately 80% found just once. Regarding the study as a whole: Some top pancreas TCR clones were over 90-fold enriched versus cord blood. The oligoclonal enrichment was interpreted as supporting antigen-driven pancreatic autoimmunity before birth in IPEX syndrome.

This clone was counted only a few times. Its specificity is not known. The specimen was cord blood. This TCR came from a newborn boy with IPEX syndrome. V is TRBV6-1 and J is TRBJ1-2; no clear D gene. CDR3 amino acids: CASNPAVYGYTF. In DNA form, the CDR3 reads TGTGCCAGCAACCCAGCTGTCTATGGCTACACCTTC.